These 19 T cell receptor beta chains share one sample of origin, sequenced in a study of blood T cell repertoires in COVID-19. Some clones are missing from TCRdb's copy, which holds only in-frame ones; the method was immunoSEQ multiplex PCR. The sample lists fewer than 350,000 clones; roughly 85% were seen once. Sequenced material: PBMCs or T cells enriched from blood (not recorded which). Source of these receptors: a woman aged 30 to 39 who had been exposed to COVID-19.

The chain employs TRBV29-1 and TRBJ1-1; D is unresolved. Trimming took 7 bases from V and 5 from J, leaving 17 bases between them. This CDR3 spans 13 amino acids. Germline values: CDR1 SQVTM, CDR2 ANQGSEA. The DNA for the CDR3 is TGCAGCGACACCCCGGGAGGGTCAACTGAAGCTTTCTTT. Protein product: CSDTPGGSTEAFF.

The chain has TRBV27 and TRBJ2-7, with TRBD1 matching 7 bases. V was pared by 5 bases and J by 1 base, with 8 bases of the junction left unmatched. The CDR3 is 15 residues long. Per germline, CDR1 MNHEY and CDR2 SMNVEV (reference sequence). CDR3 amino acids: CASSQQGFGSYEQYF. The CDR3 coding sequence is TGTGCCAGCAGTCAACAGGGGTTTGGGTCCTACGAGCAGTACTTC.

The chain is built from TRBV27 and TRBJ2-1, with no clear D. Trimming left V 10 bases short and J 1 base short, with 14 bases between. The length of the CDR3 is 14 residues. In germline, CDR1 is MNHEY, CDR2 SMNVEV (reference sequence). The CDR3 region is CATGSTKSYNEQFF. CDR3 DNA sequence: TGTGCCACCGGGTCAACCAAATCCTACAATGAGCAGTTCTTC.

This clone was recorded only once. The chain's CDR3 is CASSLGNRATEAFF. The DNA for the CDR3 is TGTGCCAGCAGCTTAGGAAACAGGGCCACTGAAGCTTTCTTT. V and J are TRBV7-2 and TRBJ1-1, with TRBD1 as a possible D gene (6 bases). The CDR3 contains 14 residues. Per germline, CDR1 SGHTA and CDR2 FQGNSA. V was trimmed by 1 base and J by 4 bases, leaving 10 bases between them. The complete variable domain, with remaining parts taken from reference TRBV7-2 and TRBJ1-1, reads GAGVSQSPSNKVTEKGKDVELRCDPISGHTALYWYRQSLGQGLEFLIYFQGNSAPDKSGLPSDRFSAERTGGSVSTLTIQRTQQEDSAVYLCASSLGNRATEAFFGQGTRLTVV.

The chain joins TRBV5-8 to TRBJ1-2; TRBD1 matches at 11 bases. The CDR3 is 14 residues long. Germline V CDR1 and CDR2: SGHTS, YDEGEE. V gave up 4 bases and J gave up 6 bases; unmatched junction bases: 5. CDR3 loop: CASSRGQGADGYTF. As DNA, the CDR3 is TGTGCCAGCAGCCGAGGACAGGGGGCGGATGGCTACACCTTC.

V gene TRBV5-1 combines with J gene TRBJ2-4, with 11 bases lining up with TRBD2. The V gene's germline CDR1 is SGHRS and CDR2 YFSETQ. CDR3 size: 15 residues. V shed 4 bases, J shed 9 bases, and the junction held 9 bases outside the gene matches. CDR3 sequence: CASSRELAGGPIQYF. DNA of the CDR3: TGCGCCAGCAGCCGAGAATTAGCGGGAGGGCCCATTCAGTACTTC.

This clone was recorded a few times. This sequence joins TRBV10-1 and TRBJ2-7, with 9 bases matching TRBD1. Germline-derived CDR1 and CDR2 are WNHNN and SYGVQD (reference sequence). The V gene end was trimmed by 0 bases and the J gene end by 3 bases; junction bases not matched to a gene: 6. The length of the CDR3 is 16 residues. The CDR3 loop reads CASSESGGQGGYEQYF. CDR3 nucleotides: TGCGCCAGCAGTGAGTCGGGGGGACAGGGAGGCTACGAGCAGTACTTC.

The chain uses TRBV5-4 and TRBJ2-7, with 7 bases aligning to TRBD1. V was clipped by 4 bases and J by 4 bases; unmatched bases: 5. This CDR3 contains 13 residues. Germline assignment: CDR1 SGHNT and CDR2 YYREEE (reference sequence). The CDR3 reads CASSRQGIYEQYF. The CDR3 nucleotides read TGTGCCAGCAGCCGACAGGGTATTTACGAGCAGTACTTC.

The chain joins TRBV7-2 to TRBJ1-1; D is unresolved. The V gene's germline CDR1 is SGHTA and CDR2 FQGNSA. The CDR3 contains 10 residues. Trimming cost V 3 bases and J 8 bases, with 4 bases left between them. The CDR3 loop reads CASSFREAFF. CDR3 nucleotide sequence: TGTGCCAGCAGCTTCCGGGAAGCTTTCTTT.

J is TRBJ1-5 and V is TRBV10-3; 7 bases align to TRBD1. The CDR3 length is 17 residues. Germline lookup yields CDR1 ENHRY and CDR2 SYGVKD. V shed 3 bases, J shed 0 bases, and the junction held 8 bases outside the gene matches. CDR3 nucleotides: TGTGCCATCAGTGATGGTGCAGGGGGTGATAGCAATCAGCCCCAGCATTTT. This translates into CAISDGAGGDSNQPQHF.

The chain couples TRBV7-2 to TRBJ1-1; TRBD1 might be the D (6 bases). The germline CDR1 and CDR2 sequences are SGHTA and FQGNSA. V shed 6 bases and J shed 4 bases, with 15 bases lying between them. CDR3 length: 14 amino acids. The CDR3 spells CASSISGVSTEAFF. The CDR3 region has the DNA TGTGCCAGCAGTATATCAGGGGTCTCCACTGAAGCTTTCTTT.

The rearrangement uses TRBV28 and TRBJ1-5; D possibly corresponds to TRBD1 (5 bases). In germline, CDR1 is MDHEN, CDR2 SYDVKM. V was shortened by 9 bases and J by 3 bases, with 12 bases between the two germline ends. This CDR3 spans 13 amino acids. The CDR3 here is CASFPDNNQPQHF. The CDR3 DNA reads as TGTGCCAGTTTCCCGGACAACAATCAGCCCCAGCATTTT.

This clone turned up a few times. The chain joins TRBV5-1 to TRBJ1-6; no reliable D call. Germline CDR1 SGHRS, CDR2 YFSETQ. The V and J ends lost 0 bases and 7 bases respectively, with 8 bases between them. The CDR3 has 14 amino acids. CDR3: CASSLATGNSPLHF. The CDR3 DNA is TGCGCCAGCAGCTTGGCCACGGGAAATTCACCCCTCCACTTT.

The chain carries TRBV3-1 (or the pseudogene TRBV3-2) and TRBJ2-1, with 10 bases identical to TRBD2. After removal of 5 bases from V and 7 bases from J, the junction contained 14 bases not matched to a gene. This CDR3 comprises 17 residues. Germline CDR1 reads LGHDT; CDR2 reads YNNKEL (reference sequence). CDR3 nucleotide sequence: TGTGCCAGCAGCGCATCCGAGCGGGAGGGCCCCGGAAATGAGCAGTTCTTC. Translation: CASSASEREGPGNEQFF.

With regard to this clone: This CDR3 is also generated by other DNA sequences in the sample. The CDR3 region is CASSLGLAYEQYF. The CDR3 bases are TGTGCCAGCAGTTTGGGACTAGCGTACGAGCAGTACTTC. The J gene is TRBJ2-7, the V gene TRBV27, with 10 nucleotides matching TRBD2. In germline, CDR1 is MNHEY, CDR2 SMNVEV (reference sequence). The V and J ends lost 3 bases and 4 bases, in that order; junction bases with no gene match: 0. The CDR3 extends over 13 amino acids.

The chain employs TRBV5-5 and TRBJ1-4; D gene uncertain. Deletions cut 1 base from V and 0 bases from J, with 7 bases between. The CDR3 runs 15 residues. The germline CDR1 and CDR2 sequences are SGHKS and YYEKEE (reference sequence). CDR3 region: CASSLIGATNEKLFF. CDR3 coding DNA: TGTGCCAGCAGCTTGATCGGAGCAACTAATGAAAAACTGTTTTTT.

This chain joins TRBV27 and TRBJ2-1, with 13 bases that match TRBD2. The CDR3 is 15 amino acids. The germline gives CDR1 MNHEY, CDR2 SMNVEV (reference sequence). V gave up 6 bases and J gave up 4 bases; unmatched junction bases: 3. CDR3 residues: CASRELAGGYNEQFF. CDR3 nucleotides: TGTGCCAGCAGGGAACTAGCGGGAGGGTACAATGAGCAGTTCTTC.

V usage is TRBV10-1 and J usage is TRBJ1-1; 8 bases map to TRBD1. Germline assignment: CDR1 WNHNN and CDR2 SYGVQD (reference sequence). The CDR3 contains 13 residues. The J segment lost 3 bases and the V segment lost 6 bases, leaving 3 bases of the junction unmatched. The CDR3 loop is CASRRGQDTEAFF. The CDR3, as DNA: TGCGCCAGCAGGAGGGGACAGGACACTGAAGCTTTCTTT.

The chain couples TRBV5-1 to TRBJ2-5; 8 positions agree with TRBD2. The CDR3 extends over 15 amino acids. Germline CDR1 and CDR2: SGHRS and YFSETQ. The V gene end was trimmed by 4 bases and the J gene end by 1 base; junction bases not matched to a gene: 6. The CDR3 sequence: CASSRTGTSQETQYF. CDR3 DNA sequence: TGCGCCAGCAGCCGGACCGGGACTAGCCAAGAGACCCAGTACTTC.